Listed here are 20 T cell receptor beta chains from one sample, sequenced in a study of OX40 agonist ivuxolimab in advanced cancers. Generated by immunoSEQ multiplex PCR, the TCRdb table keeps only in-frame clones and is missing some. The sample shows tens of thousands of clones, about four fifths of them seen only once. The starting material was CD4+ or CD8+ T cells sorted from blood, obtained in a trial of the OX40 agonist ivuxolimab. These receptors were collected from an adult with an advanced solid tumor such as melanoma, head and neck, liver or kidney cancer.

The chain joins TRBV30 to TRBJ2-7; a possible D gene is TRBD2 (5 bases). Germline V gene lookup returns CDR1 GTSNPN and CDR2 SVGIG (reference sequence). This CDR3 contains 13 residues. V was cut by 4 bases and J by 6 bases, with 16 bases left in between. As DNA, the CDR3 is TGTGCCTGGACGTCGGGGTACTCGGGCGAGCAGTACTTC. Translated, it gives CAWTSGYSGEQYF.

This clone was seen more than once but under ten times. This CDR3 is CASSETPTSTDTQYF. In DNA form, the CDR3 reads TGTGCCAGCAGTGAAACCCCCACTAGCACAGATACGCAGTATTTT. The rearrangement uses TRBV2 and TRBJ2-3; D remains ambiguous. The CDR3 covers 15 residues. The V gene's germline CDR1 is SNHLY and CDR2 FYNNEI. Trimming took off 2 bases at V and 0 bases at J, with 9 bases between the two ends.

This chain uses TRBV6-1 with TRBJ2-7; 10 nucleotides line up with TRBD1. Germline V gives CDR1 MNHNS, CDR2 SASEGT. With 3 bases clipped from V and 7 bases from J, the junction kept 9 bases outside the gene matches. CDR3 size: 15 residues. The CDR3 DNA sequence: TGTGCCAGCAGTGAGGCGGTGACAGGGGGCTGGGAGCAGTACTTC. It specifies CASSEAVTGGWEQYF.

The CDR3 sequence is CASSLFGLAGTDTQYF. The CDR3 DNA reads TGTGCCAGCAGCCTCTTTGGCTTAGCGGGCACAGATACGCAGTATTTT. This chain joins TRBV27 and TRBJ2-3, with D perhaps TRBD2 (6 bases). Germline V gene sequence: CDR1 MNHEY, CDR2 SMNVEV (reference sequence). The CDR3 is 16 amino acids. Between the trimmed V and J ends, which lost 6 bases and 1 base, there was a span of 17 bases.

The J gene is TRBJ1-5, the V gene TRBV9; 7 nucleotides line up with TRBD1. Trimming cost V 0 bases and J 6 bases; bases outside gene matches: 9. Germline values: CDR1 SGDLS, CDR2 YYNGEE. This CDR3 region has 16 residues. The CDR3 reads CASSVGVGGSAQPQHF. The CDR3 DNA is TGTGCCAGCAGCGTAGGAGTAGGGGGCTCGGCTCAGCCCCAGCATTTT.

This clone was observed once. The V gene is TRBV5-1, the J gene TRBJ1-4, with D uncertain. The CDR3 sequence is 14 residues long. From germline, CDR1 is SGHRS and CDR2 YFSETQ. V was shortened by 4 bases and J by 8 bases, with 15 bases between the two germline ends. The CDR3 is CASSLADGSEKLFF. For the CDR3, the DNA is TGCGCCAGCAGCCTAGCAGATGGGAGCGAAAAACTGTTTTTT.

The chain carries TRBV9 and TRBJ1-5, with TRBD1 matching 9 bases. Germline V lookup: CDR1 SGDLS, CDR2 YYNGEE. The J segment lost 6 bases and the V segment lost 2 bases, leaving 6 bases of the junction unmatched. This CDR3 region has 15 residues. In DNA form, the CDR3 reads TGTGCCAGCAGCGTTACAGGGGGCTCGGGTCAGCCCCAGCATTTT. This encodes CASSVTGGSGQPQHF.

CDR3 DNA: TGCGCCAGCAGCCAAAGCGGGGGCTTCTCCTACAATGAGCAGTTCTTC. Its translation: CASSQSGGFSYNEQFF. This chain connects TRBV4-3 to TRBJ2-1; the match to TRBD2 covers 8 bases. Unmatched junction bases numbered 3, after V lost 2 bases and J lost 0 bases. Germline V gene sequence: CDR1 LGHNA, CDR2 YSLEER. CDR3 length: 16 amino acids.

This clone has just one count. The CDR3 sequence is CASSESGNQPQHF. The CDR3 DNA is TGTGCCAGCAGTGAAAGCGGCAATCAGCCCCAGCATTTT. The chain is built from TRBV6-1 and TRBJ1-5, with unresolved D. Germline values: CDR1 MNHNS, CDR2 SASEGT. The CDR3 sequence is 13 residues long. V lost 2 bases and J lost 2, with 4 bases in between.

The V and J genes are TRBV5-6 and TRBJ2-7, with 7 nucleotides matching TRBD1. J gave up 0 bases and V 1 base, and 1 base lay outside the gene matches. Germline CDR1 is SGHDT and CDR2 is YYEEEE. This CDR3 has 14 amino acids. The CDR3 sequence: CASSLPGGSYEQYF. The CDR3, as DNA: TGTGCCAGCAGCTTGCCAGGGGGCTCCTACGAGCAGTACTTC.

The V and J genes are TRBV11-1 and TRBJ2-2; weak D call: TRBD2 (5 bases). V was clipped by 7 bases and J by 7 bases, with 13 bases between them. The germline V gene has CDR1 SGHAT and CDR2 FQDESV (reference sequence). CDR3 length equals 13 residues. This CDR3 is CASTIVAGGELFF. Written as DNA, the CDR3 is TGTGCCAGCACCATCGTGGCGGGCGGGGAGCTGTTTTTT.

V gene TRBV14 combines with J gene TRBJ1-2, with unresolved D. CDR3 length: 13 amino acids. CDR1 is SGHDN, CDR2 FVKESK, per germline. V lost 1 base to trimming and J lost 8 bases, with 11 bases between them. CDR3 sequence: CASSQVTSGGYTF. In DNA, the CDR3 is TGTGCCAGCAGCCAAGTAACGTCCGGGGGCTACACCTTC. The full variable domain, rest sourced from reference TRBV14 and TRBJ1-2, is EAGVTQFPSHSVIEKGQTVTLRCDPISGHDNLYWYRRVMGKEIKFLLHFVKESKQDESGMPNNRFLAERTGGTYSTLKVQPAELEDSGVYFCASSQVTSGGYTFGSGTRLTVV.

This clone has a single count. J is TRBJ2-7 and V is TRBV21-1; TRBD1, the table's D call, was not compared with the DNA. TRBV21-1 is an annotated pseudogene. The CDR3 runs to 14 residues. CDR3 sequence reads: CASTRQGSDYEQYF. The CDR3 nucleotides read TGTGCCAGCACCCGACAGGGGAGTGACTACGAGCAGTACTTC.

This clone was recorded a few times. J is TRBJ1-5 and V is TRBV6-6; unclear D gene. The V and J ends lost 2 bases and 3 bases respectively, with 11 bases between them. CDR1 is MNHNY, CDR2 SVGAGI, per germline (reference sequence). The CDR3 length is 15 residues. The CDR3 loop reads CASSYNGSPNQPQHF. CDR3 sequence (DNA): TGTGCCAGCAGTTACAACGGCAGCCCCAATCAGCCCCAGCATTTT.

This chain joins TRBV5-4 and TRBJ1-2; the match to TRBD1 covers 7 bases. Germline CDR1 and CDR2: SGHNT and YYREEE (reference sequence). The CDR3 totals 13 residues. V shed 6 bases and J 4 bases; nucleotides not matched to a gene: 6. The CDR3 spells CASTQGQLYGYTF. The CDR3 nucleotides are TGTGCCAGCACCCAGGGACAGCTCTATGGCTACACCTTC.

The CDR3 DNA reads TGTGCCAGCAGCCTCCGTCGTGGGACTCCCTACGAGCAGTACTTC. Its translation is CASSLRRGTPYEQYF. The chain joins TRBV7-2 to TRBJ2-7; weak D call: TRBD2 (6 bases). Germline-derived CDR1 and CDR2 are SGHTA and FQGNSA. V lost 5 bases and J 2 bases, leaving 16 bases between the germline ends. The CDR3 totals 15 residues.

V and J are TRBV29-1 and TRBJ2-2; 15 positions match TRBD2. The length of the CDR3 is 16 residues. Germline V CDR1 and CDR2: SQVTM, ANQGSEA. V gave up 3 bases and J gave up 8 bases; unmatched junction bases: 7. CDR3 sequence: CSVDGTSGGQPGELFF. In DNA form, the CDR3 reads TGCAGCGTTGACGGGACTAGCGGGGGGCAACCGGGGGAGCTGTTTTTT.

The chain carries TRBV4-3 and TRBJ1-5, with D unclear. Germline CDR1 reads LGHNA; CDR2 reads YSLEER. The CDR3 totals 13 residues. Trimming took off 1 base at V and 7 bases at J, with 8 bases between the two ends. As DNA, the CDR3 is TGCGCCAGCAGCCAAGGTCGGGAACAGCCCCAGCATTTT. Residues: CASSQGREQPQHF.

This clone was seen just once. CDR3 region: CASSVDPDAGKKLFF. For the CDR3, the DNA is TGTGCCAGCAGCGTAGATCCCGACGCGGGCAAAAAACTGTTTTTT. V is TRBV9 and J is TRBJ1-4; unclear D gene. The CDR3 length is 15 residues. In germline, CDR1 is SGDLS, CDR2 YYNGEE. The V end lost 0 bases, the J end lost 9 bases, and 15 bases lay between the germline ends.

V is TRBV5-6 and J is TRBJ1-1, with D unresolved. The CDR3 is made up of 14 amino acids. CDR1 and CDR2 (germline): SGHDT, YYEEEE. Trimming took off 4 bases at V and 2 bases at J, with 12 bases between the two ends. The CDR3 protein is CASSPGPHNTEAFF. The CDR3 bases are TGTGCCAGCAGCCCCGGGCCCCATAACACTGAAGCTTTCTTT.